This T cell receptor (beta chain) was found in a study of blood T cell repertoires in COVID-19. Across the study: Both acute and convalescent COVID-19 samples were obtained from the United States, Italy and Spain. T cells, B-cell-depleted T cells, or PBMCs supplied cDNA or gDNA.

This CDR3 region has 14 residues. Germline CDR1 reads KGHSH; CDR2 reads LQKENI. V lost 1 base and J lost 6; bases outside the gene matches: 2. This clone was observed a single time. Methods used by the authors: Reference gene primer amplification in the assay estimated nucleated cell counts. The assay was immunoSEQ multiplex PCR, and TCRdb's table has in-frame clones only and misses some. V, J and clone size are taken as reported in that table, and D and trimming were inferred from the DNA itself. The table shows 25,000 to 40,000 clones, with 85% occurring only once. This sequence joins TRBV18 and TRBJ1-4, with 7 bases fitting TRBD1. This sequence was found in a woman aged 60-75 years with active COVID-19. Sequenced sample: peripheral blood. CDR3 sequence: CASSPRQGDEKLFF. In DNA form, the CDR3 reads TGTGCCAGCTCACCACGGCAGGGGGATGAAAAACTGTTTTTT.